Listed here are 13 T cell receptor beta chains from one sample, sequenced in a study of blood T cell repertoires in COVID-19. Assay: immunoSEQ multiplex PCR; the TCRdb copy retains only in-frame clones and omits some. The data show 250,000 to 300,000 clones, 88% seen once. Source material: PBMCs or T cells enriched from blood (not recorded which). Source of these receptors: a woman aged 55-75 years in a cohort exposed to, infected with or recovered from COVID-19 (not recorded which).

The rearrangement joins TRBV5-6 to TRBJ2-5; the match to TRBD2 covers 11 bases. Germline trimming cut 0 bases from V and 2 bases from J; bases unmatched to any gene: 0. The CDR3 length is 15 residues. Germline-derived CDR1 and CDR2 are SGHDT and YYEEEE. CDR3 bases: TGTGCCAGCAGCTTGGTAGCGGGAGGGCAAGAGACCCAGTACTTC. Protein: CASSLVAGGQETQYF.

This chain links TRBV11-2 with TRBJ2-5, with TRBD1 matching 8 bases. Germline V lookup: CDR1 SGHAT, CDR2 FQNNGV. Trimming took 5 bases from V and 5 from J; bases not matched to a gene: 13. The CDR3 runs 16 residues. CDR3 nucleotides: TGTGCCAGCAGCCTCCAAGGGCAGGGGGCACGGGAGACCCAGTACTTC. It yields the protein CASSLQGQGARETQYF. Filled out from reference TRBV11-2 and TRBJ2-5, the complete variable domain reads EAGVAQSPRYKIIEKRQSVAFWCNPISGHATLYWYQQILGQGPKLLIQFQNNGVVDDSQLPKDRFSAERLKGVDSTLKIQPAKLEDSAVYLCASSLQGQGARETQYFGPGTRLLVL.

V usage is TRBV11-2 and J usage is TRBJ2-7; weak D call: TRBD2 (6 bases). V was cut by 5 bases and J by 3 bases, with 17 bases left in between. The CDR3 is made up of 15 amino acids. Germline-derived CDR1 and CDR2 are SGHAT and FQNNGV. The CDR3 DNA is TGTGCCAGCAGCCCCCGAGGCGGGGCAGTCTACGAGCAGTACTTC. Protein: CASSPRGGAVYEQYF.

This chain joins TRBV7-2 and TRBJ2-2, with 12 bases that match TRBD1. Germline V CDR1 and CDR2: SGHTA, FQGNSA. J gave up 7 bases and V 4 bases, and 4 bases lay outside the gene matches. This CDR3 comprises 15 residues. CDR3 bases: TGTGCCAGCAGCTCGGGACAGGGGGCCAACGGGGAGCTGTTTTTT. It yields the protein CASSSGQGANGELFF. The full variable domain, in which reference TRBV7-2 and TRBJ2-2 provide the parts outside the CDR3, is GAGVSQSPSNKVTEKGKDVELRCDPISGHTALYWYRQSLGQGLEFLIYFQGNSAPDKSGLPSDRFSAERTGGSVSTLTIQRTQQEDSAVYLCASSSGQGANGELFFGEGSRLTVL.

In this sample, this clone turned up once. The rearrangement links TRBV4-1 to TRBJ2-5; D is undetermined. V dropped 3 bases and J dropped 5 bases, with 7 bases sitting between them. This CDR3 spans 12 amino acids. The germline gives CDR1 MGHRA, CDR2 YSYEKL. The CDR3 loop is CASSHPRETQYF. The CDR3 DNA reads as TGCGCCAGCAGCCACCCCAGGGAGACCCAGTACTTC.

The chain couples TRBV21-1 to TRBJ1-4; the table's D call, TRBD1, was not checked against the DNA. TRBV21-1 is tagged as a pseudogene. The CDR3 is made up of 23 amino acids. The CDR3 sequence: CASSKAVALVVRGHWDHNEKLFF. The CDR3 DNA sequence: TGTGCCAGCAGCAAAGCAGTGGCTTTAGTAGTGAGGGGACACTGGGACCATAATGAAAAACTGTTTTTT.

The chain carries TRBV18 and TRBJ1-5; D ambiguous. CDR3 length: 14 amino acids. V was cut by 3 bases and J by 3 bases, with 9 bases left in between. Germline-derived CDR1 and CDR2 are KGHSH and LQKENI. CDR3 protein: CASSPGRVNQPQHF. CDR3 DNA sequence: TGTGCCAGCTCACCCGGGAGGGTCAATCAGCCCCAGCATTTT.

This chain connects TRBV5-6 to TRBJ2-5; 7 nucleotides align to TRBD1. V shed 5 bases and J 5 bases; nucleotides not matched to a gene: 12. This CDR3 has 15 residues. Germline CDR1 is SGHDT and CDR2 is YYEEEE. The CDR3 nucleotides read TGTGCCAGCAGTGACAGGGCCAGGTTCAAGGAGACCCAGTACTTC. Protein: CASSDRARFKETQYF.

The chain joins TRBV30 to TRBJ2-7; weak D call: TRBD1 (6 bases). The V gene lost 5 bases and the J gene lost 5 bases, with 13 bases spanning the gap. The CDR3 sequence is 12 residues long. Germline CDR1 is GTSNPN and CDR2 is SVGIG (reference sequence). The CDR3 protein is CAWETGRDEQYF. The CDR3 bases are TGTGCCTGGGAGACAGGTAGGGACGAGCAGTACTTC. Full variable domain (outside the CDR3, taken from reference TRBV30 and TRBJ2-7): SQTIHQWPATLVQPVGSPLSLECTVEGTSNPNLYWYRQAAGRGLQLLFYSVGIGQISSEVPQNLSASRPQDRQFILSSKKLLLSDSGFYLCAWETGRDEQYFGPGTRLTVT.

The J gene is TRBJ2-7, the V gene TRBV2, with TRBD1 matching 8 bases. The germline V gene has CDR1 SNHLY and CDR2 FYNNEI. The CDR3 has 15 residues. V trimming: 6 bases; J trimming: 4 bases; junction bases outside the gene matches: 11. The CDR3, as DNA: TGTGCCAGCAGCCAAGGACAGGGTGGTTCTTACGAGCAGTACTTC. Translation gives CASSQGQGGSYEQYF. The full variable domain, in which reference TRBV2 and TRBJ2-7 provide the parts outside the CDR3, is EPEVTQTPSHQVTQMGQEVILRCVPISNHLYFYWYRQILGQKVEFLVSFYNNEISEKSEIFDDQFSVERPDGSNFTLKIRSTKLEDSAMYFCASSQGQGGSYEQYFGPGTRLTVT.

The rearrangement joins TRBV5-1 to TRBJ2-6; 9 positions match TRBD1. V gave up 2 bases and J gave up 2 bases; unmatched junction bases: 11. Germline loops: CDR1 SGHRS, CDR2 YFSETQ. The CDR3 covers 19 residues. CDR3 amino acids: CASSLGTGKVGAGANVLTF. The CDR3 nucleotides are TGCGCCAGCAGCTTAGGGACAGGGAAAGTAGGGGCTGGGGCCAACGTCCTGACTTTC.

The chain employs TRBV6-5 and TRBJ1-1, with 7 positions matching TRBD1. The germline V gene has CDR1 MNHEY and CDR2 SVGAGI. The CDR3 totals 14 residues. Trimming removed 6 bases from V and 11 bases from J; junction bases left unmatched: 15. CDR3 loop: CASRLQGSGVGAFF. As DNA, the CDR3 is TGTGCCAGCAGGTTACAGGGGTCAGGTGTGGGGGCTTTCTTT.

This rearrangement joins TRBV28 to TRBJ1-1; unclear D gene. The V and J ends lost 1 base and 1 base respectively, with 7 bases between them. CDR3 size: 14 residues. The germline V gene encodes CDR1 MDHEN and CDR2 SYDVKM. DNA for the CDR3: TGTGCCAGCAGTTTATACTCTGAGAACACTGAAGCTTTCTTT. This encodes CASSLYSENTEAFF.